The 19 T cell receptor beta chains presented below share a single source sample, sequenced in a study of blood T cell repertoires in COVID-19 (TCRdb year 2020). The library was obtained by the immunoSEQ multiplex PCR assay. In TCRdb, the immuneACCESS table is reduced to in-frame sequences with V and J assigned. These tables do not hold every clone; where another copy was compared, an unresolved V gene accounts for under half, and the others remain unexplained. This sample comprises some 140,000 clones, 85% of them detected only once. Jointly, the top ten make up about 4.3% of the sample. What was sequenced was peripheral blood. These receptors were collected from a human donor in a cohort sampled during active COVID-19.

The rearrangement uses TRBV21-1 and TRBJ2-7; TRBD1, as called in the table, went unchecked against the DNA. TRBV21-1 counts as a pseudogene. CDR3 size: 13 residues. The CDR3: CASSKDRAYEQYV. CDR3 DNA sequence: TGTGCCAGCAGCAAGGACAGAGCCTACGAGCAGTACGTC.

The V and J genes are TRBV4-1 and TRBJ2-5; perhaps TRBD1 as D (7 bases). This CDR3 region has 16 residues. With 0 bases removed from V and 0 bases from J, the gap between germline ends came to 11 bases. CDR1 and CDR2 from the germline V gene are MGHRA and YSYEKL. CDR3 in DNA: TGCGCCAGCAGCCAAGACGGGGGACAGTACCAAGAGACCCAGTACTTC. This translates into CASSQDGGQYQETQYF.

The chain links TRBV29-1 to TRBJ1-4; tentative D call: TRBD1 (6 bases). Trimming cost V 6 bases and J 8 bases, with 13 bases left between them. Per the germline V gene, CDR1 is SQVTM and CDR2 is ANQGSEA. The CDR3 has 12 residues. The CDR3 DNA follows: TGCAGCGTACAGGGTAGGGAGGAAAAACTGTTTTTT. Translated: CSVQGREEKLFF.

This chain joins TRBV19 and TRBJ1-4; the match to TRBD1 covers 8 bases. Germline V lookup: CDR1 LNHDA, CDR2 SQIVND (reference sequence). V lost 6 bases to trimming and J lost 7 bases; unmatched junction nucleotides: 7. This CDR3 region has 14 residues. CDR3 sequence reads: CASRTGEVSEKLFF. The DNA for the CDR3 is TGTGCCAGTAGGACAGGGGAAGTAAGTGAAAAACTGTTTTTT.

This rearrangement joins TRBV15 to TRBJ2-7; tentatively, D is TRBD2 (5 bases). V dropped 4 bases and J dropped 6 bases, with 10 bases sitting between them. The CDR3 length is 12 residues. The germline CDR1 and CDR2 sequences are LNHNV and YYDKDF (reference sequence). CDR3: CATSKRETEQYF. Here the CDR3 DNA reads TGTGCCACCAGCAAGAGGGAAACCGAGCAGTACTTC.

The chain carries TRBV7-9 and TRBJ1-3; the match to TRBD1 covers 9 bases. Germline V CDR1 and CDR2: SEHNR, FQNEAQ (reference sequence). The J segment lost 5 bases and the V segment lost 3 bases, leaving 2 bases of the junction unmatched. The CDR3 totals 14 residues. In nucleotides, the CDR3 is TGTGCCAGCAGCTTTGGACAGGGGCGAAACACCATATATTTT. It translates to CASSFGQGRNTIYF.

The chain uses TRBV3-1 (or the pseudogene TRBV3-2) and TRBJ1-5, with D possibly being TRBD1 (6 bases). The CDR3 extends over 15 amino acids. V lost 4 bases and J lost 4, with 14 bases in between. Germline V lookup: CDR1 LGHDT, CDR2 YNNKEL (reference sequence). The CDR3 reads CASSRNRQANQPQHF. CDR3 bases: TGTGCCAGCAGCCGAAACCGACAGGCTAATCAGCCCCAGCATTTT.

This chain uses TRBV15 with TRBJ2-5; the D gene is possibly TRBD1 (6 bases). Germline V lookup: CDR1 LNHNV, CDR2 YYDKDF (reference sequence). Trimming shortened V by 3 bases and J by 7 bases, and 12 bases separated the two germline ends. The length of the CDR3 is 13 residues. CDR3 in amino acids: CATSSRDTATQYF. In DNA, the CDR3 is TGTGCCACCAGCAGCCGGGACACAGCGACCCAGTACTTC.

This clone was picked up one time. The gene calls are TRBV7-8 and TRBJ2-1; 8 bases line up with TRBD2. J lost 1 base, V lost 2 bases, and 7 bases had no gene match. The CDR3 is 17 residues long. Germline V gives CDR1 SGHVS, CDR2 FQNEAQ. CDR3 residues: CASSLSRGGASYNEQFF. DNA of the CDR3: TGTGCCAGCAGCTTAAGTCGGGGGGGCGCGTCCTACAATGAGCAGTTCTTC.

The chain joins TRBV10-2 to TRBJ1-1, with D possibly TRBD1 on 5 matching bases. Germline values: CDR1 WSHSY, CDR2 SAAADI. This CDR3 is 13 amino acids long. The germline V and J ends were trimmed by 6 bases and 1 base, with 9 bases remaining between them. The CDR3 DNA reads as TGCGCCAGCAGAGCCACAGGGAACACTGAAGCTTTCTTT. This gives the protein CASRATGNTEAFF.

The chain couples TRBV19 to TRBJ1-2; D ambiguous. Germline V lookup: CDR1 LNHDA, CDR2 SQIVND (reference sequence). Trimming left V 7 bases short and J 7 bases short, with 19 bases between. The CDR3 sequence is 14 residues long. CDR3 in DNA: TGTGCCAGTAACCCGGGGAGGGAATATCTTGGCTACACCTTC. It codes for CASNPGREYLGYTF.

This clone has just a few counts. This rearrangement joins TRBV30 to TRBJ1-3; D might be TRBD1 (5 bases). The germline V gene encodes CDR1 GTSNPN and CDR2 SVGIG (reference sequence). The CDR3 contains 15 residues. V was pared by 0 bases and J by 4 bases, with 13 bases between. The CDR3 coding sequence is TGTGCCTGGAGTGTAATTGGGGCTCGAGGAAACACCATATATTTT. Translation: CAWSVIGARGNTIYF.

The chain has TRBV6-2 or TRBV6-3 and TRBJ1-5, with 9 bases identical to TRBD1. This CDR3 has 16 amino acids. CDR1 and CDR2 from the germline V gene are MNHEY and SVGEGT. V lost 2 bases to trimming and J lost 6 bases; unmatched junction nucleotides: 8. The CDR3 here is CASSYGTGLLSQPQHF. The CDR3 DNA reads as TGTGCCAGCAGTTACGGGACAGGGTTGCTCTCTCAGCCCCAGCATTTT.

The CDR3 DNA is TGCGCCAGCAGCATGGACAGTGCGGGCACTGAAGCTTTCTTT. Its translation: CASSMDSAGTEAFF. The rearrangement uses TRBV5-1 and TRBJ1-1; D is possibly TRBD1 (6 bases). The germline CDR1 and CDR2 sequences are SGHRS and YFSETQ. V was clipped by 4 bases and J by 4 bases, with 14 bases between them. The CDR3 contains 14 residues.

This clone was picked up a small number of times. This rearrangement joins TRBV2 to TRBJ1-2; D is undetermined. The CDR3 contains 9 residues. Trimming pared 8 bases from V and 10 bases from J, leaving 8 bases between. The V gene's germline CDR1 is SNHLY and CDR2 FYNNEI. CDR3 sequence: CASPPVYTF. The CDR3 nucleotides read TGTGCCAGCCCCCCCGTCTACACCTTC.

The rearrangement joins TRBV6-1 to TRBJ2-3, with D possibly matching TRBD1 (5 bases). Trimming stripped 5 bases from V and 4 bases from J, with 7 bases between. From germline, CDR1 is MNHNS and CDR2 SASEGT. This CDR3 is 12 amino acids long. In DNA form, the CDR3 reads TGTGCCAGCAGTCCACAGGCAGATACGCAGTATTTT. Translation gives CASSPQADTQYF.

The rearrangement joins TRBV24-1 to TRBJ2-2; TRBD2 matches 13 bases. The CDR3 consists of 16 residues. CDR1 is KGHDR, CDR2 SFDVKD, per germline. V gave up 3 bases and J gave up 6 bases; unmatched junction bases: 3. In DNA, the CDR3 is TGTGCCACCAGTGATACCACTAGCGGGAGGGCCGGGGAGCTGTTTTTT. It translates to CATSDTTSGRAGELFF.

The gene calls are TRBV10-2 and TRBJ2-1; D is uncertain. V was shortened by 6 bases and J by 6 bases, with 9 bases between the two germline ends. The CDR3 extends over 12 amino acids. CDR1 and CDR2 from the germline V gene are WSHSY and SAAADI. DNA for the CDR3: TGCGCCAGCAGGACTGCCTCCAATGAGCAGTTCTTC. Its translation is CASRTASNEQFF.

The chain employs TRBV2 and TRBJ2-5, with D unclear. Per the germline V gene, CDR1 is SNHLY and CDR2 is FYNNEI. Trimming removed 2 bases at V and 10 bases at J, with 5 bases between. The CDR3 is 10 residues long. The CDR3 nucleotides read TGTGCCAGCAGTGAACTCAGCCAGTACTTC. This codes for CASSELSQYF.